The 4 T cell receptor beta chains reported below all come from one sample, sequenced in a study of cytotoxic CD8 clonotypes in ibrutinib-treated CLL (dated by TCRdb to 2020 to 2023). The library came from the immunoSEQ multiplex PCR assay. The immuneACCESS repertoire file appears here via TCRdb, limited to in-frame rearrangements. These files lack a portion of the clones; in checked studies, under half of the deficit traces to unresolved V genes, and the cause of the others is not known. Counted in this sample were about 250,000 clones; roughly 70% of them appeared once. Over 15% of the sample comes from the top ten. The time point label on this specimen signifies: around 25 months on ibrutinib. This sample comprised PBMCs, obtained after 24 months of ibrutinib treatment. The receptors stem from a human donor with chronic lymphocytic leukemia.

V gene TRBV9 combines with J gene TRBJ2-1; 11 bases line up with TRBD2. CDR3 length: 15 amino acids. The V segment lost 3 bases and the J segment 5 bases; nucleotides outside the gene matches: 4. The germline V gene encodes CDR1 SGDLS and CDR2 YYNGEE. CDR3 sequence reads: CASSGTSGYNNEQFF. CDR3 DNA: TGTGCCAGCAGCGGGACTAGCGGGTACAACAATGAGCAGTTCTTC.

V is TRBV9 and J is TRBJ2-3; D perhaps matches TRBD2 (5 bases). V dropped 2 bases and J dropped 6 bases, with 16 bases sitting between them. The V gene's germline CDR1 is SGDLS and CDR2 YYNGEE. This CDR3 is 15 amino acids long. The CDR3 is CASSVLATRWDTQYF. CDR3 DNA: TGTGCCAGCAGCGTTCTAGCTACCCGCTGGGATACGCAGTATTTT. The whole variable domain, remainder taken from reference TRBV9 and TRBJ2-3, is DSGVTQTPKHLITATGQRVTLRCSPRSGDLSVYWYQQSLDQGLQFLIQYYNGEERAKGNILERFSAQQFPDLHSELNLSSLELGDSALYFCASSVLATRWDTQYFGPGTRLTVL.

V is TRBV2 and J is TRBJ2-7; perhaps TRBD2 as D (5 bases). V lost 6 bases, J lost 2 bases, and 14 bases lay in between. Germline loops: CDR1 SNHLY, CDR2 FYNNEI. The length of the CDR3 is 14 residues. The CDR3 DNA reads TGTGCCAGCAGGGAGGTTGACATTACCTACGAGCAGTACTTC. As protein: CASREVDITYEQYF.

This clone was found a few times. The V gene is TRBV27, the J gene TRBJ1-1, with 9 nucleotides matching TRBD1. Trimming took 6 bases from V and 5 from J; bases not matched to a gene: 7. Germline V gene lookup returns CDR1 MNHEY and CDR2 SMNVEV (reference sequence). The CDR3 runs to 14 residues. The CDR3 coding sequence is TGTGCCAGCAGGGTCAGACAGGGGGGGACTGAAGCTTTCTTT. Amino acid sequence: CASRVRQGGTEAFF.